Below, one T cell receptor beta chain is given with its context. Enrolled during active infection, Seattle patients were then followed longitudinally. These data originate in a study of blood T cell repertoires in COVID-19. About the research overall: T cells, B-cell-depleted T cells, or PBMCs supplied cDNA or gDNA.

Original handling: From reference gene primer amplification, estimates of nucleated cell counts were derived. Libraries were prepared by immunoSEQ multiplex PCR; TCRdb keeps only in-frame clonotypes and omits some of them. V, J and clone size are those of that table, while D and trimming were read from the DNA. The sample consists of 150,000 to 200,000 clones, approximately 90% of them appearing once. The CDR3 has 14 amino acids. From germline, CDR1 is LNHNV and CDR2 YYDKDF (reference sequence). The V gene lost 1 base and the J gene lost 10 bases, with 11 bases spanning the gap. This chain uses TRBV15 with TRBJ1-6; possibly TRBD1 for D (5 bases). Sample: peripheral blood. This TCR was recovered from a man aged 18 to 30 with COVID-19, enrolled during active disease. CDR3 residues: CATSRGTGVSPLHF. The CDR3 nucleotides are TGTGCCACCAGCAGAGGTACAGGCGTCTCACCCCTCCACTTT.